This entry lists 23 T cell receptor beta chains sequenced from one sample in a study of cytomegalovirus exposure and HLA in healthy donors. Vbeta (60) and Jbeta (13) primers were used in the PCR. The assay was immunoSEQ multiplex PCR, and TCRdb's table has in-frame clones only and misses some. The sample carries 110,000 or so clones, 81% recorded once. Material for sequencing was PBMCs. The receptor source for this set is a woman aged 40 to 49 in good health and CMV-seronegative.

DNA for the CDR3: TGTGCCAGCAGCCAACAGGGGTGGGGCTACACCTTC. It yields the protein CASSQQGWGYTF. The chain recombines TRBV7-2 with TRBJ1-2; 7 bases align to TRBD1. Germline CDR1 SGHTA, CDR2 FQGNSA. CDR3 length equals 12 residues. The trim removed 5 bases at V and 8 bases at J, leaving 5 bases unmatched.

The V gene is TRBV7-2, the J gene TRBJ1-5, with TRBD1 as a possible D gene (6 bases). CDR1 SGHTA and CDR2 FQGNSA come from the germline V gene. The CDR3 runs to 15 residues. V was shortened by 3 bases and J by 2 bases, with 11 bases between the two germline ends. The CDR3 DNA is TGTGCCAGCAGCTTTACAGGGTCTGGCAATCAGCCCCAGCATTTT. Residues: CASSFTGSGNQPQHF.

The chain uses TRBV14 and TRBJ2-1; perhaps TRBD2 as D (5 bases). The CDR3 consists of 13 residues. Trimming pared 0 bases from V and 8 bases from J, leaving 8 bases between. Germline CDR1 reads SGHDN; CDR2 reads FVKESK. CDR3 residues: CASSQDRGHEQFF. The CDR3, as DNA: TGTGCCAGCAGCCAAGATCGAGGGCATGAGCAGTTCTTC.

The CDR3 nucleotides are TGTGCCAGCAGCTTGAGACAGACTGGGGAGACCCAGTACTTC. Protein sequence: CASSLRQTGETQYF. This sequence joins TRBV5-4 and TRBJ2-5, with TRBD1 as a possible D gene (5 bases). This CDR3 is 14 amino acids long. Trimming removed 1 base at V and 5 bases at J, with 12 bases between. Germline V CDR1 and CDR2: SGHNT, YYREEE (reference sequence).

CDR3 residues: CASSDTGGSYEQYF. CDR3 nucleotides: TGTGCCAGCAGTGACACAGGGGGCAGCTACGAGCAGTACTTC. The chain combines TRBV6-1 with TRBJ2-7; TRBD1 matches 9 bases. The trim removed 3 bases at V and 3 bases at J, leaving 3 bases unmatched. Germline assignment: CDR1 MNHNS and CDR2 SASEGT. The CDR3 loop spans 14 amino acids.

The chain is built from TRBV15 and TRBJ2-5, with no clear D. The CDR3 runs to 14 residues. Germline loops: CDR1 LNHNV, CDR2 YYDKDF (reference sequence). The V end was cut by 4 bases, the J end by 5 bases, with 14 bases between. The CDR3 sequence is CATSNLTTQETQYF. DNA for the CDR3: TGTGCCACCAGCAACCTCACTACGCAGGAGACCCAGTACTTC.

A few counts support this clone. The CDR3 spells CASIRNRGDTEAFF. The CDR3 DNA is TGTGCCAGCATTAGAAACAGGGGGGACACTGAAGCTTTCTTT. This sequence joins TRBV6-1 and TRBJ1-1; 8 bases align to TRBD1. The V gene's germline CDR1 is MNHNS and CDR2 SASEGT. The CDR3 contains 14 residues. V gave up 7 bases and J gave up 3 bases; unmatched junction bases: 7.

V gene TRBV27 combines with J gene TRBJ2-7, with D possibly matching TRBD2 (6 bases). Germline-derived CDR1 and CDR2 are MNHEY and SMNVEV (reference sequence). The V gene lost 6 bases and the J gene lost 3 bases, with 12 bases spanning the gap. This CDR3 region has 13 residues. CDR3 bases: TGTGCCAGCAGGGAGGGCCCAATCTACGAGCAGTACTTC. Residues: CASREGPIYEQYF.

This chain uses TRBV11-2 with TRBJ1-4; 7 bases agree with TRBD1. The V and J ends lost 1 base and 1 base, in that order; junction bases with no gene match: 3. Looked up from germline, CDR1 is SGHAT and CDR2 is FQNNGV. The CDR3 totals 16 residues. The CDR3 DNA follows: TGTGCCAGCAGCTTAGGGGCAGGGGGAACTAATGAAAAACTGTTTTTT. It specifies CASSLGAGGTNEKLFF. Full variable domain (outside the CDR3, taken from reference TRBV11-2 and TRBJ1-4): EAGVAQSPRYKIIEKRQSVAFWCNPISGHATLYWYQQILGQGPKLLIQFQNNGVVDDSQLPKDRFSAERLKGVDSTLKIQPAKLEDSAVYLCASSLGAGGTNEKLFFGSGTQLSVL.

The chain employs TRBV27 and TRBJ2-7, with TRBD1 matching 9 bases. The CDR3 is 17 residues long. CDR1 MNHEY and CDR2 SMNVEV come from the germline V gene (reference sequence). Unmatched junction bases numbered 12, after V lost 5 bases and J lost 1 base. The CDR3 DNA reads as TGTGCCAGCAGTCCGATCCACACAGGGGGCGCGTCCTACGAGCAGTACTTC. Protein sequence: CASSPIHTGGASYEQYF.

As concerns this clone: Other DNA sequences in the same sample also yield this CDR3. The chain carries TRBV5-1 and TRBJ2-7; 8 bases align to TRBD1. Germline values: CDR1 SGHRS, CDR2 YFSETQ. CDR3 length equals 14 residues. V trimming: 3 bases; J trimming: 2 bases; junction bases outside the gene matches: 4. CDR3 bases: TGCGCCAGCAGCTCTGGACAGGGCGCCTACGAGCAGTACTTC. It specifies CASSSGQGAYEQYF.

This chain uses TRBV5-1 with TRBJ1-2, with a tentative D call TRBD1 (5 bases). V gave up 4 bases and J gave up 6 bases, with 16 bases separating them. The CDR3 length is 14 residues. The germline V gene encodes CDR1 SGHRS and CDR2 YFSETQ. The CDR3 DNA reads TGCGCCAGCAGCCCCGGTAAGGGGCTCGATGGCTACACCTTC. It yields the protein CASSPGKGLDGYTF.

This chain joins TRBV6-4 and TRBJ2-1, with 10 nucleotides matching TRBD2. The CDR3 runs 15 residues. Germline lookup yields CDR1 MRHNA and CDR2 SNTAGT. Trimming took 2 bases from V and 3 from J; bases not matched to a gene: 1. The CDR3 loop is CASSDGLADYNEQFF. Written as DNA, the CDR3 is TGTGCCAGCAGTGACGGACTAGCGGACTACAATGAGCAGTTCTTC.

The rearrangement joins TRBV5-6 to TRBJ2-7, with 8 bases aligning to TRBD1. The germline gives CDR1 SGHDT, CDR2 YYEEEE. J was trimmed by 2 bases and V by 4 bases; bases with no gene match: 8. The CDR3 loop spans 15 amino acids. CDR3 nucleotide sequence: TGTGCCAGCAGCCCCGGGACAGGAGTTACCTACGAGCAGTACTTC. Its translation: CASSPGTGVTYEQYF.

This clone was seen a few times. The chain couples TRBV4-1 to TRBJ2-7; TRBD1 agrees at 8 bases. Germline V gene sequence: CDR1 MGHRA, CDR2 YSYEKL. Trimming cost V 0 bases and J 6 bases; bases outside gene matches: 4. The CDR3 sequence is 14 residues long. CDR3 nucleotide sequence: TGCGCCAGCAGCCAAGATACCAGGGGGCTCGAGCAGTACTTC. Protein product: CASSQDTRGLEQYF.

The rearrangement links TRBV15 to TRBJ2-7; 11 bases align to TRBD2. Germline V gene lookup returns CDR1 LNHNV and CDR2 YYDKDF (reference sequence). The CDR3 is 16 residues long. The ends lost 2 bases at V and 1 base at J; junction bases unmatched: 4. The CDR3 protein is CATSRPLAGGSYEQYF. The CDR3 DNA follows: TGTGCCACCAGCAGACCGCTAGCGGGAGGTTCCTACGAGCAGTACTTC.

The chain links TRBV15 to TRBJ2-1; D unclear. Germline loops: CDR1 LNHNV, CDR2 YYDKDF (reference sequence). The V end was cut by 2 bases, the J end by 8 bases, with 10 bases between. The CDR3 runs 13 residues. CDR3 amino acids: CATSRRASHEQFF. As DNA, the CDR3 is TGTGCCACCAGCAGAAGAGCTTCCCATGAGCAGTTCTTC.

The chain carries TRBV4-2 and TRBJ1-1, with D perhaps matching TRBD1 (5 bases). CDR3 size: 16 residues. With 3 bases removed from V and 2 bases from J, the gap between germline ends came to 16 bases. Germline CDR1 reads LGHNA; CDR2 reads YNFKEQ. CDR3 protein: CASSQTVGLTNTEAFF. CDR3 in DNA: TGTGCCAGCAGCCAGACAGTGGGTTTGACAAACACTGAAGCTTTCTTT.

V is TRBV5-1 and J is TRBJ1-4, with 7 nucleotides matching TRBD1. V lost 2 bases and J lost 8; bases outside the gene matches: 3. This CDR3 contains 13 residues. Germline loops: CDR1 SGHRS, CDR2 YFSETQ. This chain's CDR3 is CASSFQGGEKLFF. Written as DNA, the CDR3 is TGCGCCAGCAGCTTCCAGGGGGGAGAAAAACTGTTTTTT.

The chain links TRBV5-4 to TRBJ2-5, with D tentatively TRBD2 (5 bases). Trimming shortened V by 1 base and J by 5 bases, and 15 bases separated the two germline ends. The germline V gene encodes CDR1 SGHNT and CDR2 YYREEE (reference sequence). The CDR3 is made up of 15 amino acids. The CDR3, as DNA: TGTGCCAGCAGCTTGATGCCTAGCTGGGGTGAGACCCAGTACTTC. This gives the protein CASSLMPSWGETQYF.

CDR3 nucleotides: TGTGCCAGCAGCTTAGAAACAGGGGTTCCTAGCTCCTACAATGAGCAGTTCTTC. Translation gives CASSLETGVPSSYNEQFF. The chain combines TRBV7-8 with TRBJ2-1, with 7 bases matching TRBD1. The CDR3 is 18 amino acids. The junction had 9 bases not matched to a gene; V was cut back by 1 base and J by 0 bases. From germline, CDR1 is SGHVS and CDR2 FQNEAQ.

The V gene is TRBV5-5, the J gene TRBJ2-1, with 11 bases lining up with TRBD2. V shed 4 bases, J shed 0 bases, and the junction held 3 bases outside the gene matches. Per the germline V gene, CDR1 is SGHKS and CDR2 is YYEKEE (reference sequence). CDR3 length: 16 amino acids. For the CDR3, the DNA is TGTGCCAGCAGCCCGGGACTAGCGGTCTCCTACAATGAGCAGTTCTTC. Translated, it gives CASSPGLAVSYNEQFF.

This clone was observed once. For the CDR3, the DNA is TGCGCCAGCAGCCAAGAGGCTAGCGGCGCCTACGAGCAGTACTTC. The encoded protein is CASSQEASGAYEQYF. The chain combines TRBV4-1 with TRBJ2-7; the match to TRBD2 covers 7 bases. Per the germline V gene, CDR1 is MGHRA and CDR2 is YSYEKL. The V gene end was trimmed by 0 bases and the J gene end by 2 bases; junction bases not matched to a gene: 4. The length of the CDR3 is 15 residues.